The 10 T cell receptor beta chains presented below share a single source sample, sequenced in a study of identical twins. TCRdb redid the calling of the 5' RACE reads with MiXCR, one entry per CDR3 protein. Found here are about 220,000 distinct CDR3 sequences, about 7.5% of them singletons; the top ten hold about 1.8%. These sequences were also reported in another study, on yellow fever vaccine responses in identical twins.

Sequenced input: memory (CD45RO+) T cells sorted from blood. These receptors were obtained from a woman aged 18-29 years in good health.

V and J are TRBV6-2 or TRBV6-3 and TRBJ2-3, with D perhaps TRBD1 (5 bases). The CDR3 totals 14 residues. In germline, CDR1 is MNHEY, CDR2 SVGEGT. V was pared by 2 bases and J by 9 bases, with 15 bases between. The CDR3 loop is CASSYPDTTRTQYF. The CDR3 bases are TGTGCCAGCAGTTACCCGGACACTACACGGACGCAGTATTTT.

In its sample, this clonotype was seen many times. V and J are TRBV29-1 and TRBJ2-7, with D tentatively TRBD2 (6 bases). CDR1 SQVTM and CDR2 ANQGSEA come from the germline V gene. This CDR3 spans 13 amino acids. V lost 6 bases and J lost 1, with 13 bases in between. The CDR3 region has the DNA TGCAGCGTGGGGGGTCGGTGGTCCTACGAGCAGTACTTC. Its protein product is CSVGGRWSYEQYF.

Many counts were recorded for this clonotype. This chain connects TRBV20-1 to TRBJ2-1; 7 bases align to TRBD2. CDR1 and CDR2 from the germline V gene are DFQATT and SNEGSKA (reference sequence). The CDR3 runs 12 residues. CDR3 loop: CSFAGAGNEQFF. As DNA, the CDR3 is TGCAGCTTTGCGGGAGCCGGCAATGAGCAGTTCTTC.

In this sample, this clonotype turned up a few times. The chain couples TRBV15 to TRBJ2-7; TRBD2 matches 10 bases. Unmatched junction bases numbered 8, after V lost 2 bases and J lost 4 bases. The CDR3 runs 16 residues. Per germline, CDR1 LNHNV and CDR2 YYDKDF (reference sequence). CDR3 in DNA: TGTGCCACCAGCAGAAGCGGGAGGGCCAATCGTTACGAGCAGTACTTC. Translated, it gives CATSRSGRANRYEQYF.

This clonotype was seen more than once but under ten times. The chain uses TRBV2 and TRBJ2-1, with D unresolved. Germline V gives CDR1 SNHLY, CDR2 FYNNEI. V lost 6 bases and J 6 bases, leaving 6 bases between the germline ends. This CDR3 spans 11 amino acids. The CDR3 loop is CASSTVNEQFF. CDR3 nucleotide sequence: TGTGCCAGCAGCACAGTCAATGAGCAGTTCTTC.

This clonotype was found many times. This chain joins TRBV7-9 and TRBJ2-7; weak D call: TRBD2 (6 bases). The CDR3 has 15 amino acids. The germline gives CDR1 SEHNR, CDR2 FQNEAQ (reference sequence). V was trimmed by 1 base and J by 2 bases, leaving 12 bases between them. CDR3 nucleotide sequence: TGTGCCAGCAGCTTAGTTGGAGGGCAGCCCTACGAGCAGTACTTC. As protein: CASSLVGGQPYEQYF. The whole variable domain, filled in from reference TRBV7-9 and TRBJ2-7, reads DTGVSQNPRHKITKRGQNVTFRCDPISEHNRLYWYRQTLGQGPEFLTYFQNEAQLEKSRLLSDRFSAERPKGSFSTLEIQRTEQGDSAMYLCASSLVGGQPYEQYFGPGTRLTVT.

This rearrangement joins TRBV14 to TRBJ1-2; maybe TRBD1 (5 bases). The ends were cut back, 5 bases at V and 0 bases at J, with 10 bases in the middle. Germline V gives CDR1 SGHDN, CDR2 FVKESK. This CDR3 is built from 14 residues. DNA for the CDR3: TGTGCCAGCAGCTTGACAGTAACTAACTATGGCTACACCTTC. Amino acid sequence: CASSLTVTNYGYTF.

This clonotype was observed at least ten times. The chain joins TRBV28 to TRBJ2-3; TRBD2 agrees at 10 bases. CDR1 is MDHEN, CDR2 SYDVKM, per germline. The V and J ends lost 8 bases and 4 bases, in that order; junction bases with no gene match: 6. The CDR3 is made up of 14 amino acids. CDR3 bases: TGTGCCAGCCCAAGCGGGGGGGCTTCAGATACGCAGTATTTT. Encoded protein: CASPSGGASDTQYF.

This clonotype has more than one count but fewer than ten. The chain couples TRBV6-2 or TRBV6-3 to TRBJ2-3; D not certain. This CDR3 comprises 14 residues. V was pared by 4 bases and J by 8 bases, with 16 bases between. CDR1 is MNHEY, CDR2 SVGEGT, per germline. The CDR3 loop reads CASSFPDPSRTQYF. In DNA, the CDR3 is TGTGCCAGCAGTTTCCCGGACCCGTCGCGTACGCAGTATTTT.

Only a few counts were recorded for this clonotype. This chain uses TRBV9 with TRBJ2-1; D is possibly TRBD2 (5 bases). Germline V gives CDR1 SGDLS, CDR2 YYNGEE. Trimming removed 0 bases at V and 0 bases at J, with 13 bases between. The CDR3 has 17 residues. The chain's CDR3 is CASSVGGEKSSYNEQFF. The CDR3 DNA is TGTGCCAGCAGCGTAGGTGGGGAGAAGAGCTCCTACAATGAGCAGTTCTTC.